A single T cell receptor beta chain is shown here with its context. Antigen: not known. In the PCR, 60 Vbeta and 13 Jbeta primers were used. The data were produced by immunoSEQ multiplex PCR, yet TCRdb's version contains in-frame clones alone and is incomplete. The repertoire holds over 150,000 clones, with roughly 80% as singletons. The germline gives CDR1 SNHLY, CDR2 FYNNEI. The CDR3 is 17 amino acids. The V segment lost 4 bases and the J segment 4 bases; nucleotides outside the gene matches: 11. The data are from a study of cytomegalovirus exposure and HLA in healthy donors. Study conclusions and caveats: Later analysis indicated greater clonal expansion among HLA-associated TCR beta chains than among equally common other chains. A previous analysis found most TCR beta V segments productive roughly 87% or roughly 30% of the time. The classifier, whose performance was assessed in both the original and validation cohorts, reportedly diagnosed cytomegalovirus status with high specificity and sensitivity. Later analysis demonstrated an association between a missense DCLRE1C variant and TCR beta V- and J-gene trimming.

This chain uses TRBV2 with TRBJ1-5; 9 nucleotides agree with TRBD1. The sequenced material came from PBMCs. The clonotype originates from a human donor in good health. The CDR3 region is CASSGRQGGIGNQPQHF. The CDR3 region has the DNA TGTGCCAGCAGTGGGCGACAGGGGGGGATCGGAAATCAGCCCCAGCATTTT.